This is a list of T cell receptor beta chains from one sample in a study of blood T cells in healthy people across ages. One entry per CDR3 protein results from TCRdb running MiXCR on the 5' RACE reads. The sample records 650,000 to 900,000 distinct CDR3 sequences, around two thirds being singletons. The sample comprised blood. These receptors all come from a man in his thirties or forties in good health. The conserved cysteine and the conserved F or W are not part of the CDR3 here. The D gene is left open where the match is weak.

v_gene	len	d_gene	CDR3aa
TRBV4-3	11	NA	ASSFEANYGYT
TRBV6-2/TRBV6-3	11	NA	ASSAGTPYQQY
TRBV2	9	NA	ASFGSNEQF
TRBV29-1	11	TRBD1	SVDRADYNEQF
TRBV6-2/TRBV6-3	13	TRBD1	ASSSQTTGTYEQY
TRBV15	13	NA	ATSRDDEGNYGYT
TRBV4-3	15	NA	ASSQDSRTAHNEKLF
TRBV14	11	NA	ASSQGFKETQY
TRBV13	14	NA	ASSLGTPRVESPLH
TRBV6-5	13	NA	ASSTYDRGDYEQY
TRBV5-1	13	TRBD2	ASSLLAGSQETQY
TRBV28	12	NA	ASSPAGRVYGYT
TRBV5-1	14	TRBD2	ASSLQASGSTDTQY
TRBV7-2	13	NA	ATSGEKSYSYEQY
TRBV3-1	15	NA	ASRHRAAGYGGTEAF
TRBV20-1	12	NA	SARSRQTTDTQY
TRBV6-2/TRBV6-3	12	NA	ASSDHETSYEQY
TRBV10-3	12	NA	AIKDPGGNQPQH
TRBV4-3	13	NA	ASGQESLPAYGYT
TRBV20-1	12	NA	SACTIGEDQPQH
TRBV7-9	10	NA	ASSGAPDTQY
TRBV5-1	12	TRBD1	ASSRDRGVYEQY
TRBV5-6	14	NA	ASSLGTRPAKNIQY
TRBV6-6	12	NA	ASSLHRELYEQY
TRBV7-2	13	NA	ASSLAGQLQETQY
TRBV5-1	11	NA	ASSQTYGYEQY
TRBV6-6	12	NA	ASSYSLGYNEQF
TRBV29-1	13	TRBD1	SVAGTGEAKNIQY
TRBV20-1	15	TRBD2	SARESSGTWGDYEQY
TRBV6-2/TRBV6-3	13	NA	ASSYALEGSYEQY
TRBV5-1	12	TRBD1	ASSSPGQGGEQF
TRBV7-9	15	NA	ASSFIPGGPSATEAF
TRBV20-1	14	NA	SASHGTRPRNSPLH
TRBV20-1	10	NA	SAGQSSYEQY
TRBV29-1	18	TRBD1	SVAVPLGTVHTLGTDTQY
TRBV7-9	12	NA	ASSSELLTYGYT
TRBV6-5	14	TRBD1	ASSYSPGQGNYEQY
TRBV29-1	12	TRBD1	SVTGDRGQETQY
TRBV20-1	12	NA	SASRAVSSYEQY
TRBV4-1	13	NA	ASSQEGRINYEQY
TRBV7-8	13	NA	ASSRRAGTQETQY
TRBV5-1	16	TRBD1	ATRSGTGAQSGANVLT
TRBV29-1	13	NA	SVVSTSSAKNIQY
TRBV19	13	TRBD2	ASSMTSGAHNEQF
TRBV7-2	14	NA	ASSLGYTGVWEKLF
TRBV6-2/TRBV6-3	14	TRBD2	ACSYTGLAGFGEQF
TRBV6-7	11	NA	ASHRGMYNEQF
TRBV2	10	NA	ASSESGHGYT
TRBV9	13	NA	ASSVEVGSNYGYT
TRBV6-5	14	NA	ASGYSYSPNFSPLH
TRBV15	14	TRBD1	ATSRDPTGSGDTQY
TRBV21-1	13	NA	ASSARVAGANVLT
TRBV5-1	14	TRBD1	ASSLVGTGGLNEQF
TRBV4-3	12	TRBD1	ASSHQGGKYGYT